This T cell receptor (beta chain) was profiled in a study of blood T cell repertoires in COVID-19. As for the study in general: Some COVID-19 samples were acute and others convalescent; all came from the United States, Italy and Spain.

Authors' data handling: How many nucleated cells were present was estimated from reference gene primer amplification. Profiled with immunoSEQ multiplex PCR; TCRdb holds only in-frame clones, not every one. That table furnishes V, J and clone size, whereas the DNA furnished D and trimming. Here the sample spans about 230,000 clones, about 85% being singletons. Germline values: CDR1 SGHRS, CDR2 YFSETQ. The trim removed 1 base at V and 2 bases at J, leaving 4 bases unmatched. The CDR3 has 16 residues. The sample consisted of peripheral blood. This TCR derives from a woman older than 75 with acute or convalescent COVID-19. The genes are TRBV5-1 and TRBJ2-1; 9 positions match TRBD2. The CDR3 protein is CASSLSSGTTYNEQFF. The CDR3 DNA follows: TGCGCCAGCAGCTTGTCTAGCGGGACCACCTACAATGAGCAGTTCTTC. The whole variable domain, remainder taken from reference TRBV5-1 and TRBJ2-1, is KAGVTQTPRYLIKTRGQQVTLSCSPISGHRSVSWYQQTPGQGLQFLFEYFSETQRNKGNFPGRFSGRQFSNSRSEMNVSTLELGDSALYLCASSLSSGTTYNEQFFGPGTRLTVL.